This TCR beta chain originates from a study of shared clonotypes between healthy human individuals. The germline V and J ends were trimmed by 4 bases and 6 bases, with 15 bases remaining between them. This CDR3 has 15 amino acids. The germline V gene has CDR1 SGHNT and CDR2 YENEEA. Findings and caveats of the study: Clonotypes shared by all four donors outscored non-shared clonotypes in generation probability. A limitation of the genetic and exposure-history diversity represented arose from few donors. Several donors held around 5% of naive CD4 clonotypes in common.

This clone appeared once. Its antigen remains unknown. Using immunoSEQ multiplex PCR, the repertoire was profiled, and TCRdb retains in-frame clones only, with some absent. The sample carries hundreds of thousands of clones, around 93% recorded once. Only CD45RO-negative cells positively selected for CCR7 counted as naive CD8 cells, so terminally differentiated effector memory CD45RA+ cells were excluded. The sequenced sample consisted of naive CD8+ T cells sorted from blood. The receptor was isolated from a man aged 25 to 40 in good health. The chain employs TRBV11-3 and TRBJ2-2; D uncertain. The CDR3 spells CASSSHLNDPGELFF. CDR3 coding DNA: TGTGCCAGCAGCTCTCACCTAAACGACCCCGGGGAGCTGTTTTTT.